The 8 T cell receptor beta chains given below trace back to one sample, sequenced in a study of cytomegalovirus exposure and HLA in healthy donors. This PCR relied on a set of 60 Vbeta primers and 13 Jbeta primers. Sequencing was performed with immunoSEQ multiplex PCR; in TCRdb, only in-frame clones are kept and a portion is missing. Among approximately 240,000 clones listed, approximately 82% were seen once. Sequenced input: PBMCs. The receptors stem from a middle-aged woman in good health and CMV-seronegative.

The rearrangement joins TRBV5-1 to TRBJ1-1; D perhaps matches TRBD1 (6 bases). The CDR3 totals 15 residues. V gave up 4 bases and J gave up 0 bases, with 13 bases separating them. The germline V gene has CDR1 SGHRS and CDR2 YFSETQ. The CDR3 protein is CASSPLTGLNTEAFF. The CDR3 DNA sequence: TGCGCCAGCAGCCCATTGACAGGCTTGAACACTGAAGCTTTCTTT.

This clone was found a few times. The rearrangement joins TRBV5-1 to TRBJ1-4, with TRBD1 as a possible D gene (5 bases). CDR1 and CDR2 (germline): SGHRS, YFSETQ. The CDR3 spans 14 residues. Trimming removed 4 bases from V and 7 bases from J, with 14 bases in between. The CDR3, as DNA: TGCGCCAGCAGCGGAGGGGCCGGTCGTGAAAAACTGTTTTTT. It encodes CASSGGAGREKLFF.

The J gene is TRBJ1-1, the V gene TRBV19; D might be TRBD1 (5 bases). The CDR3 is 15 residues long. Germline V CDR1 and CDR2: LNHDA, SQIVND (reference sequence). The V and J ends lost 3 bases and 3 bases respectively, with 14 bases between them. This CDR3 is CASSMAGNDDTEAFF. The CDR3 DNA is TGTGCCAGTAGTATGGCAGGGAATGATGACACTGAAGCTTTCTTT.

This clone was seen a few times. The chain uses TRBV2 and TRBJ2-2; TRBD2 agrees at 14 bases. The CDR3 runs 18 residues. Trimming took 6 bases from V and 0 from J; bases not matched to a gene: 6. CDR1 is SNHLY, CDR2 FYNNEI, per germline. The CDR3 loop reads CASRFGTSGGSNTGELFF. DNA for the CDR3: TGTGCCAGCAGATTCGGGACTAGCGGGGGATCGAACACCGGGGAGCTGTTTTTT.

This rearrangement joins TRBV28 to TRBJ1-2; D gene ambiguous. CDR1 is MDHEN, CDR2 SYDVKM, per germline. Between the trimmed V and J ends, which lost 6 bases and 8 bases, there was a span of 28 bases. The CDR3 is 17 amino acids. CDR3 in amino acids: CASRARTFQSAGKGYTF. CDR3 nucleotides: TGTGCCAGCAGGGCTAGAACGTTTCAATCCGCCGGTAAGGGCTACACCTTC.

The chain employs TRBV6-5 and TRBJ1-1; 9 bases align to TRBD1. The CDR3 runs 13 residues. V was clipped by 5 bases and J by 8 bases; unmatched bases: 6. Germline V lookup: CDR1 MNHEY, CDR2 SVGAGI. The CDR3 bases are TGTGCCAGCAGTCCCCGGGACAGGGCCGAAGCTTTCTTT. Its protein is CASSPRDRAEAFF.

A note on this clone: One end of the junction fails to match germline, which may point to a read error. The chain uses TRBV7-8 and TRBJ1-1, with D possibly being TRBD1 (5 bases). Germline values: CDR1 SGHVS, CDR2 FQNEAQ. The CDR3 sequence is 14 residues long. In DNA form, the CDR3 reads TGTGCCAGCGGCTTACGGGGGGGGGACACTGAAGCTTTCTTT. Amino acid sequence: CASGLRGGDTEAFF.

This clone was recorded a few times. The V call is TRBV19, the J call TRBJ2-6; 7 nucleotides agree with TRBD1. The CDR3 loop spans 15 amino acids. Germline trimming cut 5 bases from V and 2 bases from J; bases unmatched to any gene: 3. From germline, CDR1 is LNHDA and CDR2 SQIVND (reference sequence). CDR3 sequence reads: CASSPTGAGANVLTF. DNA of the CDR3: TGTGCCAGTAGTCCCACAGGGGCTGGGGCCAACGTCCTGACTTTC.